The 27 T cell receptor beta chains presented below share a single source sample, sequenced in a study of post-analysis software for immune sequencing data. Study-wide findings and caveats: Controls had lower frequencies than patients of about 5 TRBV segments, which included TRBV5-6, TRBV5-1 and TRBV20-1.

For these TCRs, the target antigens are not known. Prepared libraries of TCR beta cDNA carried unique molecular identifiers. TCRdb re-analysed the PCR reads in MiXCR, keeping a single row per CDR3 protein. The table includes a few hundred thousand distinct CDR3 sequences, 45% detected once. Sample: blood. The receptor set was obtained from a girl aged 5-17 years with multiple sclerosis.

This clonotype was detected only a few times. The gene calls are TRBV10-3 and TRBJ2-5; D is possibly TRBD1 (6 bases). V gave up 4 bases and J gave up 2 bases, with 11 bases separating them. The V gene's germline CDR1 is ENHRY and CDR2 SYGVKD. The CDR3 is 14 amino acids. CDR3 protein: CAISGRTAQETQYF. The CDR3 nucleotides are TGTGCCATCAGTGGTAGGACAGCTCAAGAGACCCAGTACTTC.

The genes are TRBV4-1 and TRBJ2-5, with unresolved D. The V gene lost 4 bases and the J gene lost 4 bases, with 10 bases spanning the gap. There are 13 residues in the CDR3. CDR1 is MGHRA, CDR2 YSYEKL, per germline. The CDR3 DNA sequence: TGCGCCAGCAGCCCCCCCGCGGTAGAGACCCAGTACTTC. Translated, it gives CASSPPAVETQYF.

J is TRBJ2-1 and V is TRBV5-1; 9 nucleotides agree with TRBD2. Germline V gives CDR1 SGHRS, CDR2 YFSETQ. V trimming: 3 bases; J trimming: 5 bases; junction bases outside the gene matches: 3. The CDR3 extends over 14 amino acids. As DNA, the CDR3 is TGCGCCAGCAGCTCTGCGGGAGGGGACAATGAGCAGTTCTTC. It yields the protein CASSSAGGDNEQFF.

For this clonotype: Given a much more abundant clone one base away, this may be a read error. The rearrangement uses TRBV7-4 and TRBJ1-4; 7 nucleotides agree with TRBD1. This CDR3 is built from 15 residues. Germline loops: CDR1 SGHVT, CDR2 SQSDAQ. The CDR3 loop reads CASSQPGQLNEKRFF. In DNA, the CDR3 is TGTGCCAGCAGCCAACCGGGACAGCTTAATGAAAAACGGTTTTTT.

This sequence joins TRBV7-2 and TRBJ2-2, with 7 bases aligning to TRBD2. Germline assignment: CDR1 SGHTA and CDR2 FQGNSA. V dropped 4 bases and J dropped 8; count of bases not matched to a gene: 7. The CDR3 covers 14 residues. For the CDR3, the DNA is TGTGCCAGCAGCTCCGGGGGGACGGAAGGGGAGCTGTTTTTT. Its protein is CASSSGGTEGELFF.

The J gene is TRBJ2-1, the V gene TRBV5-1; TRBD1 might be the D (6 bases). The CDR3 covers 12 residues. The ends were cut back, 2 bases at V and 9 bases at J, with 9 bases in the middle. Germline CDR1 and CDR2: SGHRS and YFSETQ. CDR3 loop: CASSLQGVEQFF. The CDR3 bases are TGCGCCAGCAGCTTACAGGGCGTTGAGCAGTTCTTC. Together with reference TRBV5-1 and TRBJ2-1, the CDR3 gives the full variable domain: KAGVTQTPRYLIKTRGQQVTLSCSPISGHRSVSWYQQTPGQGLQFLFEYFSETQRNKGNFPGRFSGRQFSNSRSEMNVSTLELGDSALYLCASSLQGVEQFFGPGTRLTVL.

V usage is TRBV3-1 and J usage is TRBJ1-1; unclear D gene. With 4 bases removed from V and 2 bases from J, the gap between germline ends came to 8 bases. Germline V gene sequence: CDR1 LGHDT, CDR2 YNNKEL (reference sequence). CDR3 size: 13 residues. CDR3 residues: CASSLYLNTEAFF. CDR3 in DNA: TGTGCCAGCAGCCTTTACCTTAACACTGAAGCTTTCTTT.

The chain couples TRBV7-2 to TRBJ1-5, with a tentative D call TRBD1 (6 bases). Trimming stripped 1 base from V and 3 bases from J, with 16 bases between. The CDR3 totals 17 residues. Germline loops: CDR1 SGHTA, CDR2 FQGNSA. CDR3 coding DNA: TGTGCCAGCAGCTTAGAGGTTTGGACAGCGGACAATCAGCCCCAGCATTTT. Translated, it gives CASSLEVWTADNQPQHF.

This clonotype was recorded a few times. V gene TRBV20-1 combines with J gene TRBJ2-5, with 8 bases that match TRBD1. V shed 5 bases and J 4 bases; nucleotides not matched to a gene: 6. The CDR3 is 13 residues long. Germline-derived CDR1 and CDR2 are DFQATT and SNEGSKA (reference sequence). CDR3 bases: TGCAGTGCTCCCGGACAGGGAGGAGAGACCCAGTACTTC. Translated: CSAPGQGGETQYF.

The chain uses TRBV7-9 and TRBJ2-7; D could derive from TRBD1 or TRBD2 (5 bases each). Trimming removed 1 base at V and 5 bases at J, with 12 bases between. The length of the CDR3 is 14 residues. Germline V gene sequence: CDR1 SEHNR, CDR2 FQNEAQ (reference sequence). DNA for the CDR3: TGTGCCAGCAGCTTAGTAAGAGGGGCAAACGAGCAGTACTTC. This encodes CASSLVRGANEQYF. The entire variable domain, with the rest obtained from reference TRBV7-9 and TRBJ2-7, is as follows: DTGVSQNPRHKITKRGQNVTFRCDPISEHNRLYWYRQTLGQGPEFLTYFQNEAQLEKSRLLSDRFSAERPKGSFSTLEIQRTEQGDSAMYLCASSLVRGANEQYFGPGTRLTVT.

The chain links TRBV29-1 to TRBJ1-1, with D unclear. The CDR3 consists of 13 residues. The germline V gene encodes CDR1 SQVTM and CDR2 ANQGSEA. Trimming stripped 4 bases from V and 5 bases from J, with 14 bases between. The CDR3 sequence: CSVARLRGTEAFF. The CDR3 DNA follows: TGCAGCGTTGCGAGACTCCGAGGGACTGAAGCTTTCTTT.

This clonotype came up a few times. The V call is TRBV7-2, the J call TRBJ2-7; D gene unclear. From germline, CDR1 is SGHTA and CDR2 FQGNSA. V lost 2 bases and J 3 bases, leaving 11 bases between the germline ends. CDR3 length: 14 amino acids. The CDR3 is CASSLTDTNYEQYF. The DNA for the CDR3 is TGTGCCAGCAGCTTAACTGATACAAACTACGAGCAGTACTTC.

This clonotype has a handful of counts. The CDR3 DNA sequence: TGCAGCGTTAACCCTAGGGATGGCTACACCTTC. As protein: CSVNPRDGYTF. The chain is built from TRBV29-1 and TRBJ1-2, with D unresolved. The V and J ends lost 5 bases and 6 bases respectively, with 10 bases between them. The CDR3 runs to 11 residues. The germline V gene has CDR1 SQVTM and CDR2 ANQGSEA. Full variable domain (rest looked up from reference TRBV29-1 and TRBJ1-2): SAVISQKPSRDICQRGTSLTIQCQVDSQVTMMFWYRQQPGQSLTLIATANQGSEATYESGFVIDKFPISRPNLTFSTLTVSNMSPEDSSIYLCSVNPRDGYTFGSGTRLTVV.

This chain connects TRBV20-1 to TRBJ2-4; no clear D. The J call is in doubt because the DNA end fits TRBJ2-7 better. This CDR3 comprises 11 residues. Germline V gene lookup returns CDR1 DFQATT and CDR2 SNEGSKA (reference sequence). This CDR3 reads CSPYPDYEQYF. DNA for the CDR3: TGCAGTCCGTATCCGGACTACGAGCAGTACTTC.

The chain employs TRBV5-1 and TRBJ2-2; TRBD1 matches 12 bases. CDR1 is SGHRS and CDR2 is YFSETQ in the germline V gene. V lost 4 bases to trimming and J lost 7 bases; unmatched junction nucleotides: 5. This CDR3 contains 15 residues. The CDR3 DNA reads as TGCGCCAGCAGCCAGGGACAGGGGGCGATCGGGGAGCTGTTTTTT. This codes for CASSQGQGAIGELFF.

This clonotype was seen repeatedly, ten times or more. CDR3 coding DNA: TGCAGCGTTGTCGACAGGGGGCCAGGAAACCGTCATAAACACCTCTCCGATGAGCAGTTCTTC. Its translation: CSVVDRGPGNRHKHLSDEQFF. The chain uses TRBV29-1 and TRBJ2-1; TRBD1 aligns across 10 bases. Germline V CDR1 and CDR2: SQVTM, ANQGSEA. The CDR3 contains 21 residues. Trimming removed 4 bases from V and 8 bases from J; junction bases left unmatched: 29.

V gene TRBV5-1 combines with J gene TRBJ2-4, with D perhaps matching TRBD2 (5 bases). Deletions cut 2 bases from V and 13 bases from J, with 13 bases between. Germline lookup yields CDR1 SGHRS and CDR2 YFSETQ. The CDR3 loop spans 12 amino acids. The CDR3 DNA reads as TGCGCCAGCAGCTTTGCGGGTCGAAGGCAGTACTTC. Amino acid sequence: CASSFAGRRQYF.

The chain uses TRBV20-1 and TRBJ2-7, with TRBD2 as a possible D gene (5 bases). This CDR3 is 13 amino acids long. Deletions cut 7 bases from V and 1 base from J, with 14 bases between. CDR1 is DFQATT, CDR2 SNEGSKA, per germline (reference sequence). CDR3 in DNA: TGCAGTGTTGTCTTCCGGGATTCCTACGAGCAGTACTTC. Residues: CSVVFRDSYEQYF.

V and J are TRBV5-1 and TRBJ2-7; D uncertain. The CDR3 loop spans 13 amino acids. From germline, CDR1 is SGHRS and CDR2 YFSETQ. Trimming cost V 0 bases and J 5 bases, with 9 bases left between them. CDR3 in amino acids: CASSLEANHEQYF. CDR3 nucleotides: TGCGCCAGCAGCTTGGAGGCAAACCACGAGCAGTACTTC.

The genes are TRBV5-1 and TRBJ1-6, with 7 bases lining up with TRBD1. V lost 4 bases, J lost 0 bases, and 10 bases stayed unmatched. Germline CDR1 is SGHRS and CDR2 is YFSETQ. The CDR3 is 18 amino acids. Here the CDR3 reads CASSVGQKGVSYNSPLHF. Here the CDR3 DNA reads TGCGCCAGCAGCGTGGGACAGAAGGGGGTCTCCTATAATTCACCCCTCCACTTT.

The chain is built from TRBV9 and TRBJ2-7; 9 nucleotides match TRBD1. Germline trimming cut 0 bases from V and 7 bases from J; bases unmatched to any gene: 5. Per the germline V gene, CDR1 is SGDLS and CDR2 is YYNGEE. This CDR3 is 14 amino acids long. The CDR3 here is CASSVAGQGWEQYF. In DNA form, the CDR3 reads TGTGCCAGCAGCGTAGCGGGACAGGGATGGGAGCAGTACTTC.

Only a few counts were recorded for this clonotype. The rearrangement uses TRBV10-3 and TRBJ2-3; 12 bases map to TRBD1. The CDR3 runs to 20 residues. V shed 4 bases and J 0 bases; nucleotides not matched to a gene: 14. Per germline, CDR1 ENHRY and CDR2 SYGVKD. In DNA, the CDR3 is TGTGCCATCAGTGCCCCGACCGGGACAGGGGGCGGTAGGAGCACAGATACGCAGTATTTT. As protein: CAISAPTGTGGGRSTDTQYF.

The chain couples TRBV7-3 to TRBJ2-1, with no clear D. V gave up 3 bases and J gave up 7 bases, with 10 bases separating them. Looked up from germline, CDR1 is SGHTA and CDR2 is FQGTGA. The CDR3 has 13 amino acids. In DNA form, the CDR3 reads TGTGCCAGCAGCTTGGCAGCCGAGAATGAGCAGTTCTTC. Translation: CASSLAAENEQFF.

The chain couples TRBV27 to TRBJ2-1, with 12 bases lining up with TRBD2. Unmatched junction bases numbered 10, after V lost 4 bases and J lost 6 bases. CDR1 and CDR2 (germline): MNHEY, SMNVEV (reference sequence). The CDR3 extends over 17 amino acids. CDR3 in amino acids: CASSSRLAGAIGNEQFF. CDR3 DNA sequence: TGTGCCAGCAGTTCACGACTAGCGGGAGCTATTGGCAATGAGCAGTTCTTC.

V is TRBV28 and J is TRBJ2-7; D possibly corresponds to TRBD2 (6 bases). This CDR3 region has 17 residues. V lost 4 bases to trimming and J lost 7 bases, with 26 bases between them. Germline lookup yields CDR1 MDHEN and CDR2 SYDVKM. The CDR3 loop reads CASSYGTTYSTGGEQYF. The CDR3 DNA is TGTGCCAGCAGTTACGGGACCACTTACTCAACCGGGGGAGAGCAGTACTTC.

This sequence joins TRBV9 and TRBJ1-2; a possible D gene is TRBD1 (6 bases). CDR3 size: 14 residues. Trimming removed 4 bases from V and 4 bases from J, with 14 bases in between. The V gene's germline CDR1 is SGDLS and CDR2 YYNGEE. CDR3 in amino acids: CASSHAGDTYGYTF. CDR3 DNA: TGTGCCAGCAGCCACGCCGGGGACACCTATGGCTACACCTTC.

This rearrangement joins TRBV11-2 to TRBJ2-3, with D unclear. Germline lookup yields CDR1 SGHAT and CDR2 FQNNGV. V lost 4 bases and J lost 3, with 23 bases in between. This CDR3 has 18 amino acids. The CDR3 sequence is CASSSRRSTPVVTDTQYF. The CDR3 DNA is TGTGCCAGCAGCTCCCGACGGTCGACCCCGGTAGTAACAGATACGCAGTATTTT.